Reported below is one TCR beta chain. Clones were sequenced by immunoSEQ multiplex PCR, and TCRdb holds only the in-frame ones, with some missing. The profile shows 150,000 to 200,000 clones, 78% of them singletons. This record comes from a study of blood T cell repertoires in COVID-19. The TCR sequence derives from a woman older than 75 with active or convalescent COVID-19. The sequenced material came from peripheral blood.

The CDR3 sequence: CASSLTGSNTGELFF. CDR3 DNA: TGCGCCAGCAGCCTGACGGGATCGAACACCGGGGAGCTGTTTTTT. The J gene is TRBJ2-2, the V gene TRBV5-1, with D possibly matching TRBD2 (5 bases). The CDR3 loop spans 15 amino acids. Germline V gives CDR1 SGHRS, CDR2 YFSETQ. V was pared by 4 bases and J by 0 bases, with 10 bases between.